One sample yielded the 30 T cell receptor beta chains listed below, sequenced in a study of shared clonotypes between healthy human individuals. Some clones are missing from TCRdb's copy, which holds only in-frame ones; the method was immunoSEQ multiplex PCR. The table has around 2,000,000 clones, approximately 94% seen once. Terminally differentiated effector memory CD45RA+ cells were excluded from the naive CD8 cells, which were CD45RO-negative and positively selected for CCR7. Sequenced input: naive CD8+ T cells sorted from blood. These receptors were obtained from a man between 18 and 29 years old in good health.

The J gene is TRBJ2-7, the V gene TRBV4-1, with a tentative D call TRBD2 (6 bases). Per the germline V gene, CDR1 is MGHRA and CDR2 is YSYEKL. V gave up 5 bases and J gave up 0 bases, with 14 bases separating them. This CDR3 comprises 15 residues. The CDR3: CASSYTRESSYEQYF. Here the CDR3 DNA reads TGCGCCAGCAGCTATACGCGGGAAAGCTCCTACGAGCAGTACTTC.

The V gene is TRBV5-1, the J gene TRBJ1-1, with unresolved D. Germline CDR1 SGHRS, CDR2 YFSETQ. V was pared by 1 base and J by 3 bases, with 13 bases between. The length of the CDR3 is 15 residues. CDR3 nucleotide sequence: TGCGCCAGCAGCTTGTCGACTCCTCCCGACACTGAAGCTTTCTTT. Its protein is CASSLSTPPDTEAFF.

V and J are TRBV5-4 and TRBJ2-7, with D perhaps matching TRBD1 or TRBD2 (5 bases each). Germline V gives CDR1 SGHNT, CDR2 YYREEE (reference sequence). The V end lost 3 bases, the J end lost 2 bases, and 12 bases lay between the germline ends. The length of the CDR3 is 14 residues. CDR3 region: CASSYTGTTYEQYF. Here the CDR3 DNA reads TGTGCCAGCAGCTATACCGGGACGACCTACGAGCAGTACTTC.

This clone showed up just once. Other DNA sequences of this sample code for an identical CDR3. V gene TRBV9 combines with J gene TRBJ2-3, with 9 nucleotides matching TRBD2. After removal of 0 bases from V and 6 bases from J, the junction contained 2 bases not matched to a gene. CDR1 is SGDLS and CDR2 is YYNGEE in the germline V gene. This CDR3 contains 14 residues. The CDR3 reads CASSVGGGADTQYF. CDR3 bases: TGTGCCAGCAGCGTAGGCGGGGGGGCTGATACGCAGTATTTT.

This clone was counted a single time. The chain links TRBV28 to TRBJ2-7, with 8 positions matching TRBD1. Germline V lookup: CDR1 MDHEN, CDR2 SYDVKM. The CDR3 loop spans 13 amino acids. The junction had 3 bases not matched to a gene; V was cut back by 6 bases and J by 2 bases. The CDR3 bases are TGTGCCAGCAGGTCGGACAGGGCCTACGAGCAGTACTTC. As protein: CASRSDRAYEQYF.

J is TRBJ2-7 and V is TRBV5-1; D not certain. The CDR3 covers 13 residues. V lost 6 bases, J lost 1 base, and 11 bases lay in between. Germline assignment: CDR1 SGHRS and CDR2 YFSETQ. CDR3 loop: CASKPTGSYEQYF. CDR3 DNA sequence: TGCGCCAGCAAGCCCACCGGGTCCTACGAGCAGTACTTC.

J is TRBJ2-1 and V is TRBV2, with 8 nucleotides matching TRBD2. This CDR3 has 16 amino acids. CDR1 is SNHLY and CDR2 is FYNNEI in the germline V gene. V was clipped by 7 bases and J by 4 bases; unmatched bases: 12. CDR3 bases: TGTGCCAGCAATAGACCGGGACTAGGGGATTACAATGAGCAGTTCTTC. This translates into CASNRPGLGDYNEQFF.

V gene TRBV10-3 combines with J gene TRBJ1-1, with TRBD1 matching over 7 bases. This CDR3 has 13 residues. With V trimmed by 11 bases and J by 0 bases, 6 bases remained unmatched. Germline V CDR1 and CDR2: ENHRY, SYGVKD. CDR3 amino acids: CAARDSVNTEAFF. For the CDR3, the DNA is TGTGCCGCCCGGGACAGTGTGAACACTGAAGCTTTCTTT.

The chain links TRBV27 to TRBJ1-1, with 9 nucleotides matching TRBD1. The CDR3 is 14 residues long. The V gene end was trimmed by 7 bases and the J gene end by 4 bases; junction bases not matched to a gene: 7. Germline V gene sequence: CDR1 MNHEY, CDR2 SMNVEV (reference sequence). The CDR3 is CASTPGTGFTEAFF. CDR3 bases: TGTGCCAGCACCCCCGGGACAGGGTTCACTGAAGCTTTCTTT.

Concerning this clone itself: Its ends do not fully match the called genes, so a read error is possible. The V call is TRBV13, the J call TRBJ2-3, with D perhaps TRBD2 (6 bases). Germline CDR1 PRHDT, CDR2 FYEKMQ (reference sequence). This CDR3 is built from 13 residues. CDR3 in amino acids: CASRLAESDTQYF. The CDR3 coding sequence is TGTGCCAGCAGGTTAGCGGAATCCGATACGCAGTATTTT.

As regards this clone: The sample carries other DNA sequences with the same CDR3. CDR3 region: CASSLSSSYEQYF. Here the CDR3 DNA reads TGTGCCAGCAGCTTATCAAGCTCCTACGAGCAGTACTTC. V usage is TRBV11-2 and J usage is TRBJ2-7; the D is unclear. Deletions cut 2 bases from V and 0 bases from J, with 5 bases between. Looked up from germline, CDR1 is SGHAT and CDR2 is FQNNGV. The CDR3 contains 13 residues.

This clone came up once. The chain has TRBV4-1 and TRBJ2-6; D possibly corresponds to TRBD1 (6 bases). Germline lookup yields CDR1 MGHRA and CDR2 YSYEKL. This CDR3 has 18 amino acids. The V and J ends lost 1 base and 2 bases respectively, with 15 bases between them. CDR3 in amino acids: CASSQVPTGQPGANVLTF. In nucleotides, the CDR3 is TGCGCCAGCAGCCAAGTTCCGACAGGACAACCTGGGGCCAACGTCCTGACTTTC.

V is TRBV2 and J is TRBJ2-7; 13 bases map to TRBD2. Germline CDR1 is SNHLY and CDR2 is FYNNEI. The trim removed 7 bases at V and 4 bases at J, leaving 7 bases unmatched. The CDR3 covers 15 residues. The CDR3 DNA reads TGTGCCAGCACCATAGGACTAGCGGGAGTATACGAGCAGTACTTC. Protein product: CASTIGLAGVYEQYF.

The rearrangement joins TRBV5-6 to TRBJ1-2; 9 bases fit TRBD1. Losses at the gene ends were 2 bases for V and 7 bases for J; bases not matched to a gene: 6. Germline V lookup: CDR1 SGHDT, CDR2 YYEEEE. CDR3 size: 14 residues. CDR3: CASSFWTGARGYTF. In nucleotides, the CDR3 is TGTGCCAGCAGCTTTTGGACAGGGGCTCGTGGCTACACCTTC.

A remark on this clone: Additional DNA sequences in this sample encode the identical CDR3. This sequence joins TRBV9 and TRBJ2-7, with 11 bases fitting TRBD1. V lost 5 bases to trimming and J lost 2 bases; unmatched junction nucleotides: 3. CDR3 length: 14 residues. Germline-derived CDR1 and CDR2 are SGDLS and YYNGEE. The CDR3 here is CASSPGQGAYEQYF. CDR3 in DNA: TGTGCCAGCAGTCCGGGACAGGGGGCCTACGAGCAGTACTTC.

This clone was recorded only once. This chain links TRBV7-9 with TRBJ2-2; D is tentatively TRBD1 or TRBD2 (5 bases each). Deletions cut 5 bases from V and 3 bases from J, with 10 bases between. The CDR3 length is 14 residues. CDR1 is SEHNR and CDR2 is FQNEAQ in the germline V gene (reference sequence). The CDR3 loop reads CASSDRGYTGELFF. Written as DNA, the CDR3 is TGTGCCAGCAGCGACCGGGGCTACACCGGGGAGCTGTTTTTT.

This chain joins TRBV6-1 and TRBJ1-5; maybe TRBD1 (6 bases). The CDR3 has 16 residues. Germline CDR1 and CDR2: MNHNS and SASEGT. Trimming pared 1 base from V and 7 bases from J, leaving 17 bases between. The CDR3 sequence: CASSEGSGAGWQPQHF. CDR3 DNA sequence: TGTGCCAGCAGTGAAGGGTCGGGGGCAGGATGGCAGCCCCAGCATTTT.

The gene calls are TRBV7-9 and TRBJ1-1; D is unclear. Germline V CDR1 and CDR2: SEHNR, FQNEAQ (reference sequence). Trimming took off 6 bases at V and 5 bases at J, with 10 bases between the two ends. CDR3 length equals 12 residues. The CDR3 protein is CASRTEGTEAFF. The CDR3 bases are TGTGCCAGCAGAACGGAAGGGACTGAAGCTTTCTTT.

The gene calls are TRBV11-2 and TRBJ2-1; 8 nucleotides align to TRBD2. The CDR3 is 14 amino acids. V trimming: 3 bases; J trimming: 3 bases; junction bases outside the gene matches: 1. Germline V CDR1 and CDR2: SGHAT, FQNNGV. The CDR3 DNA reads TGTGCCAGCAGCTTGGGGACTAGCTACAATGAGCAGTTCTTC. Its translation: CASSLGTSYNEQFF.

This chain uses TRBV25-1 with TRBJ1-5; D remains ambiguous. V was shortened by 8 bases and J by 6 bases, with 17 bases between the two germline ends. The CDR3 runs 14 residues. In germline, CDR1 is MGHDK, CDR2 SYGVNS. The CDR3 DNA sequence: TGTGCCAGCGGCCCGTGGGGAGACGGTCAGCCCCAGCATTTT. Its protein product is CASGPWGDGQPQHF.

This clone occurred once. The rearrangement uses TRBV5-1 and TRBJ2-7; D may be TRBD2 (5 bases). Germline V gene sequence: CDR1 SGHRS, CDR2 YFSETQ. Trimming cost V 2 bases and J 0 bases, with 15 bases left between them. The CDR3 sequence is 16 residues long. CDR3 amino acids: CASSFNRPEGSYEQYF. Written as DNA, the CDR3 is TGCGCCAGCAGCTTCAATAGGCCCGAGGGCTCCTACGAGCAGTACTTC.

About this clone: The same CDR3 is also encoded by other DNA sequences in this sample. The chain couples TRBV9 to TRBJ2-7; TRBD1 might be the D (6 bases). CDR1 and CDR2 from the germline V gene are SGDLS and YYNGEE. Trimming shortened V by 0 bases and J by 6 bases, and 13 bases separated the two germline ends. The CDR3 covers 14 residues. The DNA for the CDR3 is TGTGCCAGCAGCGTAGGGGCTGGGGGCCCCGAGCAGTACTTC. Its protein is CASSVGAGGPEQYF.

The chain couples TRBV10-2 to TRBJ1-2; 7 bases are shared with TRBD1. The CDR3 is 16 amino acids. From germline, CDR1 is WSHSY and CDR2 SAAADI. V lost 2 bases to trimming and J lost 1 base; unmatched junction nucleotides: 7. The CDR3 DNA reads TGCGCCAGCAGTGAGATCCTAGCAGGGGGTAACTATGGCTACACCTTC. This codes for CASSEILAGGNYGYTF.

The CDR3 DNA reads TGTGCCAGTAGTATAGGGTCAGCTGAAGCTTTCTTT. It specifies CASSIGSAEAFF. The rearrangement uses TRBV19 and TRBJ1-1; D uncertain. The V and J ends lost 1 base and 6 bases respectively, with 6 bases between them. Germline lookup yields CDR1 LNHDA and CDR2 SQIVND (reference sequence). The CDR3 has 12 amino acids.

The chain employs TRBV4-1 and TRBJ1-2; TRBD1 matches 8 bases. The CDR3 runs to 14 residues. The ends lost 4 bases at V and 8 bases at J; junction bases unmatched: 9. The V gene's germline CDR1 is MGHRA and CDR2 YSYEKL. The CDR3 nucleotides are TGCGCCAGCAGCCCTACTGGACAGGGCGACGGCTACACCTTC. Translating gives CASSPTGQGDGYTF.

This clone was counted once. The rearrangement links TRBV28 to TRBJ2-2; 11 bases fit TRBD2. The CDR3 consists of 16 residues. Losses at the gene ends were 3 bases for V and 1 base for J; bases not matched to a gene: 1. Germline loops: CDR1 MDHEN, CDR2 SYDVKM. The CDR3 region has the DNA TGTGCCAGCAGTTTTGGGACTAGCGGGAACACCGGGGAGCTGTTTTTT. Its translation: CASSFGTSGNTGELFF.

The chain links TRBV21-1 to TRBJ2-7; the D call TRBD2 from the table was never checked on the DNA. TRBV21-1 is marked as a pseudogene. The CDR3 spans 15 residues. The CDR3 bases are TGTGCCAGCAGCAAAGGACCTCTCCTAGCCTACGAGCAGTACTTC. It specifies CASSKGPLLAYEQYF.

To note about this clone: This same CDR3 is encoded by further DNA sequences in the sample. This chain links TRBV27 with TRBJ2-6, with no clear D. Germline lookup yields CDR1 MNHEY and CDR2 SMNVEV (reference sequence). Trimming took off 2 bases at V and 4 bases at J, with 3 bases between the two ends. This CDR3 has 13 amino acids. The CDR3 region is CASSLAGANVLTF. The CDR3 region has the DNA TGTGCCAGCAGTTTAGCCGGGGCCAACGTCCTGACTTTC. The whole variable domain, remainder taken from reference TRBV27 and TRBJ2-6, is EAQVTQNPRYLITVTGKKLTVTCSQNMNHEYMSWYRQDPGLGLRQIYYSMNVEVTDKGDVPEGYKVSRKEKRNFPLILESPSPNQTSLYFCASSLAGANVLTFGAGSRLTVL.

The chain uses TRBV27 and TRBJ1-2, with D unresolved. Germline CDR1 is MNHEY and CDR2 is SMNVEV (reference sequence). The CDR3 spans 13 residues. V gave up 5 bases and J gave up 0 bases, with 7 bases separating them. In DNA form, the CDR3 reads TGTGCCAGCAGTCCACAATCTAACTATGGCTACACCTTC. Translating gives CASSPQSNYGYTF.

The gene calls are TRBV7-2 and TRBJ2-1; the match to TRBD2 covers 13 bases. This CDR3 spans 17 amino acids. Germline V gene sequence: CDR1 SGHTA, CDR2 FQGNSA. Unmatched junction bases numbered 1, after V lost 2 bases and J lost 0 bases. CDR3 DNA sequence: TGTGCCAGCAGCTTAAGACTAGCGGGAGGCTCCTACAATGAGCAGTTCTTC. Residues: CASSLRLAGGSYNEQFF.